Below are 5 T cell receptor beta chains sequenced from a single sample in a study of blood T cell repertoires in COVID-19. Data came from immunoSEQ multiplex PCR; TCRdb stores just in-frame clones and leaves some out. The sample contains around 71,000 clones, around nine tenths of which appear only once. Input material: peripheral blood. These receptors were obtained from an older woman with acute or convalescent COVID-19.

J is TRBJ1-5 and V is TRBV6-6; D is ambiguous. The V gene lost 5 bases and the J gene lost 5 bases, with 13 bases spanning the gap. The CDR3 runs to 14 residues. Germline assignment: CDR1 MNHNY and CDR2 SVGAGI (reference sequence). The chain's CDR3 is CASSTAETYQPQHF. The CDR3 coding sequence is TGTGCCAGCAGTACCGCGGAGACCTATCAGCCCCAGCATTTT.

The rearrangement links TRBV5-1 to TRBJ2-3, with TRBD2 matching 14 bases. Germline V gene lookup returns CDR1 SGHRS and CDR2 YFSETQ. The V gene end was trimmed by 1 base and the J gene end by 5 bases; junction bases not matched to a gene: 12. This CDR3 has 19 residues. The CDR3, as DNA: TGCGCCAGCAGCTTGTGGGGGGGACTAGCGGGAGAAGTGGAAGATACGCAGTATTTT. Its translation: CASSLWGGLAGEVEDTQYF.

This clone was observed a handful of times. The chain couples TRBV3-1 (or the pseudogene TRBV3-2) to TRBJ1-4; D gene unclear. V lost 3 bases to trimming and J lost 7 bases, with 12 bases between them. The CDR3 consists of 14 residues. Germline CDR1 LGHDT, CDR2 YNNKEL (reference sequence). CDR3 loop: CASSQRAEGEKLFF. The CDR3 nucleotides read TGTGCCAGCAGCCAGAGGGCGGAAGGTGAAAAACTGTTTTTT.

The V and J genes are TRBV7-2 and TRBJ2-3; 9 nucleotides agree with TRBD2. In germline, CDR1 is SGHTA, CDR2 FQGNSA. The CDR3 is 17 amino acids. J lost 6 bases, V lost 1 base, and 11 bases had no gene match. The CDR3 bases are TGTGCCAGCAGCTTAGTACCTAGCGGGAAAGGCGCGGATACGCAGTATTTT. Protein: CASSLVPSGKGADTQYF.

The genes are TRBV29-1 and TRBJ2-7, with 8 bases lining up with TRBD2. The CDR3 consists of 14 residues. Germline CDR1 and CDR2: SQVTM and ANQGSEA. Trimming took 6 bases from V and 6 from J; bases not matched to a gene: 13. The CDR3 region has the DNA TGCAGCGTGGGGACCGGGACTAGAACAGGCGAGCAGTACTTC. This sequence encodes CSVGTGTRTGEQYF.